This TCR beta chain was sequenced for a study of blood T cell repertoires in COVID-19. Study-wide background: Acute and convalescent COVID-19 specimens originated in the United States, Italy and Spain.

This clone was detected a few times. Measured with immunoSEQ multiplex PCR; TCRdb has only the in-frame clones, and not every one. The table has fewer than 200,000 clones, approximately 84% seen once; the top ten hold around 1.2%. There are 15 residues in the CDR3. The germline V gene has CDR1 SGHTA and CDR2 FQGNSA. Between the trimmed V and J ends, which lost 2 bases and 7 bases, there was a span of 17 bases. Enrollees, about 18 to 89 years old, lived in 24 US areas. Membership in each cohort depended on participant-reported clinical history. Sequencing was done on a sample of PBMCs or T cells enriched from blood (not recorded which). This sequence joins TRBV7-2 and TRBJ1-2; D unresolved. The TCR comes from a human donor with acute COVID-19. The donor label of this sample is uncertain. CDR3 nucleotides: TGTGCCAGCAGCTTATCGGGCGGGGTTGGCGCTGGCTACACCTTC. Residues: CASSLSGGVGAGYTF.